This TCR beta chain was profiled in a study of response to subunit inactivated influenza vaccine. J was trimmed by 9 bases and V by 3 bases; bases with no gene match: 14. CDR1 LNHNV and CDR2 YYDKDF come from the germline V gene (reference sequence). The CDR3 runs to 16 residues. One entry per CDR3 protein, called by TCRdb with MiXCR from the RT-PCR reads. The repertoire includes hundreds of thousands of distinct CDR3 sequences, under 20% of them detected once, and roughly a tenth sits in the top ten. The sequencing here drew on PBMCs from blood, taken 5 to 6 days after vaccination. The clonotype originates from a man in his fifties or sixties who received an inactivated influenza vaccine. The rearrangement links TRBV15 to TRBJ2-1, with TRBD2 identical over 7 bases. CDR3 bases: TGTGCCACCAGCAGGGACCCTAGCGGCCCTGTAAGTGAGCAGTTCTTC. Translation: CATSRDPSGPVSEQFF.